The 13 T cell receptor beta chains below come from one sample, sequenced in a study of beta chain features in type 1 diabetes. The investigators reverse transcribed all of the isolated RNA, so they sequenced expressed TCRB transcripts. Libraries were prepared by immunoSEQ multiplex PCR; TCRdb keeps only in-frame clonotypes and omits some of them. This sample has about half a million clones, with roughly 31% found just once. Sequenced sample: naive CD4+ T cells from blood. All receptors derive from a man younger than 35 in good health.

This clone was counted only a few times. The CDR3 DNA follows: TGTGCCAGCAGGGATCCCCACAATAGTGGGGAGCAGTACTTC. Its protein is CASRDPHNSGEQYF. The chain is built from TRBV2 and TRBJ2-7; D gene ambiguous. Germline assignment: CDR1 SNHLY and CDR2 FYNNEI. Trimming removed 6 bases at V and 7 bases at J, with 19 bases between. This CDR3 spans 14 amino acids.

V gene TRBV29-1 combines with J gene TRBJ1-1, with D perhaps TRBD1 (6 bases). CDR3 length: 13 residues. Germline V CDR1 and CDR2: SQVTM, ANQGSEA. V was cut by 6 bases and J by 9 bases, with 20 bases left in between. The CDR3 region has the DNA TGCAGCGTGGATTGGGGGGCGGTGGGTAAAGCTTTCTTT. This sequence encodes CSVDWGAVGKAFF.

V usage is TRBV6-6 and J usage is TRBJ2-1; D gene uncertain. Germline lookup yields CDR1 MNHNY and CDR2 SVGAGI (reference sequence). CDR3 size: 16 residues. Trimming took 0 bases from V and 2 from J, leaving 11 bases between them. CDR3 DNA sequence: TGTGCCAGCAGTTACTCGCCTAACTCCGCCTACAATGAGCAGTTCTTC. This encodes CASSYSPNSAYNEQFF.

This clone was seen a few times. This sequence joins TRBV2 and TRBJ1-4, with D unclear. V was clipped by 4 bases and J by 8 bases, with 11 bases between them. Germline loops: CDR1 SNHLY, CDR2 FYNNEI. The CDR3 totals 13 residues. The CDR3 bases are TGTGCCAGCAGTGCCAGCGAGGGAGAAAAACTGTTTTTT. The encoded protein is CASSASEGEKLFF.

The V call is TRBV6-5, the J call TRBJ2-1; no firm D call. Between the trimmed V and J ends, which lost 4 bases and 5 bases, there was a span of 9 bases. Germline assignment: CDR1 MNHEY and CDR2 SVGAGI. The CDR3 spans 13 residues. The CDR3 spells CASSSRPHNEQFF. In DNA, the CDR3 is TGTGCCAGCAGTTCTCGACCCCACAATGAGCAGTTCTTC.

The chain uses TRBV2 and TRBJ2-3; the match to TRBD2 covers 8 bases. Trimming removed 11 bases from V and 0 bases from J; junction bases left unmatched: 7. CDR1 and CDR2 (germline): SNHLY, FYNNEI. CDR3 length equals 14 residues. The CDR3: CAGQRGISTDTQYF. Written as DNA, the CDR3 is TGTGCCGGACAGCGGGGGATTAGCACAGATACGCAGTATTTT.

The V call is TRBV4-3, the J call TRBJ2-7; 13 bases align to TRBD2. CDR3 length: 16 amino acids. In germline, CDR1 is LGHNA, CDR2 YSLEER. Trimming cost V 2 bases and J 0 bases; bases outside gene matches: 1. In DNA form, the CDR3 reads TGCGCCAGCAGCCAACGACTAGCGGGAGGCTCCTACGAGCAGTACTTC. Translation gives CASSQRLAGGSYEQYF.

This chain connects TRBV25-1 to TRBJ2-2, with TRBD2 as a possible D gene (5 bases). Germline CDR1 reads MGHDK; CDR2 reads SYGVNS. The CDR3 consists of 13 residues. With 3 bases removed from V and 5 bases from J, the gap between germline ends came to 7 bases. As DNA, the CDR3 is TGTGCCAGCAGTGAGAGAGGGACCGGGGAGCTGTTTTTT. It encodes CASSERGTGELFF.

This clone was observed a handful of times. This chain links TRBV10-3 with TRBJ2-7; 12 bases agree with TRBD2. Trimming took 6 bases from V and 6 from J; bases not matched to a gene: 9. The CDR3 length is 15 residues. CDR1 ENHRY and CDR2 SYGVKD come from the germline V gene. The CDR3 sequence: CAIRSPGLAGIEQYF. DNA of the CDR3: TGTGCCATCAGGTCCCCCGGACTAGCGGGAATCGAGCAGTACTTC.

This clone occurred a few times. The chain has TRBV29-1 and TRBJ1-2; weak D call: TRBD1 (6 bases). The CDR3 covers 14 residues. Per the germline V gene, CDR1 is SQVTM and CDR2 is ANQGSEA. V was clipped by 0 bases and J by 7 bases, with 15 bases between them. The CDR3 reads CSVEEKWRQAGYTF. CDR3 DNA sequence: TGCAGCGTTGAAGAAAAGTGGAGACAGGCTGGCTACACCTTC. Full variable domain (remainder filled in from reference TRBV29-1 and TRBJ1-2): SAVISQKPSRDICQRGTSLTIQCQVDSQVTMMFWYRQQPGQSLTLIATANQGSEATYESGFVIDKFPISRPNLTFSTLTVSNMSPEDSSIYLCSVEEKWRQAGYTFGSGTRLTVV.

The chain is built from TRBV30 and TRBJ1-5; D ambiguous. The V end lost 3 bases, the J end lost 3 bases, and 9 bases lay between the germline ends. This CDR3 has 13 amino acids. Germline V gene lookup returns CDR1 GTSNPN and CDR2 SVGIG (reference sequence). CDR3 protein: CAWSGLHNQPQHF. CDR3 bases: TGTGCCTGGAGCGGTCTACACAATCAGCCCCAGCATTTT.

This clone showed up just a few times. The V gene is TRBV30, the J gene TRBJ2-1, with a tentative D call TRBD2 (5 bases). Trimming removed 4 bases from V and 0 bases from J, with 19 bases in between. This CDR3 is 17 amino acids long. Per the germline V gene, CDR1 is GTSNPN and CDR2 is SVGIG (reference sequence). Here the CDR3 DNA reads TGTGCCTGGACCCGAGGGTCGCCCCCTAACTCCTACAATGAGCAGTTCTTC. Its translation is CAWTRGSPPNSYNEQFF.

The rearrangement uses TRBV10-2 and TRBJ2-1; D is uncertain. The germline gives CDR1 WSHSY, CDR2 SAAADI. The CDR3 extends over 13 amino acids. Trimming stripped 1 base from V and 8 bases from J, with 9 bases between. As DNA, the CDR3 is TGCGCCAGCAGTGAGTTCTACTTCCATGAGCAGTTCTTC. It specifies CASSEFYFHEQFF.